These 21 T cell receptor beta chains were sequenced from one sample in a study of response to subunit inactivated influenza vaccine (dated by TCRdb to 2017 to 2018). The method was RT-PCR. Sequencing was performed on an Illumina HiSeq 2500. TCRdb took the public reads, trimmed them with fastp at Q25, ran MiXCR for clone calling and kept in-frame beta chains. Rows with one shared CDR3 protein collapse into an entry with the most common genes and DNA. The sample table records roughly 650,000 distinct CDR3 sequences; around 13% of these occur just once. The ten largest account for approximately 7.6% of the sample. The sequencing used PBMCs from blood, collected 14 days before vaccination. The receptors shown here come from a man in his fifties or sixties who received an inactivated influenza vaccine. Donor details come from another sample of the same person, matched by shared clones.

Only a few counts were recorded for this clonotype. The chain carries TRBV5-1 and TRBJ2-7; TRBD1 aligns across 8 bases. Germline trimming cut 4 bases from V and 3 bases from J; bases unmatched to any gene: 9. The CDR3 has 15 amino acids. CDR1 is SGHRS, CDR2 YFSETQ, per germline. The CDR3 protein is CASSTDRGPLYEQYF. As DNA, the CDR3 is TGCGCCAGCAGCACCGACAGGGGCCCTCTCTACGAGCAGTACTTC. The whole variable domain, filled in from reference TRBV5-1 and TRBJ2-7, reads KAGVTQTPRYLIKTRGQQVTLSCSPISGHRSVSWYQQTPGQGLQFLFEYFSETQRNKGNFPGRFSGRQFSNSRSEMNVSTLELGDSALYLCASSTDRGPLYEQYFGPGTRLTVT.

V is TRBV28 and J is TRBJ2-7; 13 positions match TRBD2. Germline CDR1 and CDR2: MDHEN and SYDVKM. This CDR3 region has 15 residues. J was trimmed by 6 bases and V by 6 bases; bases with no gene match: 8. CDR3 nucleotides: TGTGCCAGCAGCAGGGGACTAGCGGGACTCGGCGAGCAGTACTTC. Protein product: CASSRGLAGLGEQYF.

The genes are TRBV27 and TRBJ2-7, with 9 bases that match TRBD2. The CDR3 contains 15 residues. Germline V gives CDR1 MNHEY, CDR2 SMNVEV (reference sequence). Unmatched junction bases numbered 11, after V lost 8 bases and J lost 3 bases. The CDR3 region is CASFSTSGGNYEQYF. DNA for the CDR3: TGTGCCAGCTTCTCGACTAGCGGAGGCAACTACGAGCAGTACTTC.

This clonotype was seen a few times. The genes are TRBV5-1 and TRBJ2-3; perhaps TRBD1 as D (6 bases). CDR1 is SGHRS and CDR2 is YFSETQ in the germline V gene. The CDR3 length is 14 residues. The V end lost 3 bases, the J end lost 3 bases, and 11 bases lay between the germline ends. CDR3 DNA: TGCGCCAGCAGCTCGACAACAGGGACAGATACGCAGTATTTT. It translates to CASSSTTGTDTQYF.

This clonotype was detected many times. At one boundary the junction diverges from the germline segment, which might be a read error. The rearrangement uses TRBV7-9 and TRBJ2-1; weak D call: TRBD1 (6 bases). Germline V CDR1 and CDR2: SEHNR, FQNEAQ (reference sequence). The CDR3 covers 12 residues. The CDR3 DNA is TGCGCCAGCAGCTGGGGGCCTAATGAGCAGTTCTTC. Translation: CASSWGPNEQFF.

This clonotype has a handful of counts. The rearrangement links TRBV7-9 to TRBJ2-3; TRBD2 matches 9 bases. The CDR3 is 16 amino acids. CDR1 SEHNR and CDR2 FQNEAQ come from the germline V gene (reference sequence). V was clipped by 5 bases and J by 0 bases; unmatched bases: 6. DNA for the CDR3: TGTGCCAGCAGCAACCGACTAGCGGTTAGCACAGATACGCAGTATTTT. Amino acid sequence: CASSNRLAVSTDTQYF.

This clonotype was found a few times. The chain uses TRBV6-2 or TRBV6-3 and TRBJ1-5, with 7 bases matching TRBD1. J was trimmed by 1 base and V by 7 bases; bases with no gene match: 7. The CDR3 covers 15 residues. CDR1 is MNHEY and CDR2 is SVGEGT in the germline V gene. CDR3 sequence: CASNPGQWSNQPQHF. DNA of the CDR3: TGTGCCAGCAATCCGGGACAGTGGAGCAATCAGCCCCAGCATTTT.

CDR3 nucleotide sequence: TGTGCCAGCAGTCCCGGGAGTGCCTACGAGCAGTACTTC. This gives the protein CASSPGSAYEQYF. The gene calls are TRBV6-6 and TRBJ2-7; D might be TRBD2 (6 bases). The CDR3 consists of 13 residues. The V and J ends lost 5 bases and 2 bases respectively, with 10 bases between them. CDR1 is MNHNY, CDR2 SVGAGI, per germline (reference sequence).

This clonotype has only a few counts. The chain couples TRBV27 to TRBJ2-1; 10 nucleotides line up with TRBD2. The V segment lost 3 bases and the J segment 8 bases; nucleotides outside the gene matches: 10. CDR1 is MNHEY and CDR2 is SMNVEV in the germline V gene (reference sequence). This CDR3 region has 16 residues. The CDR3 sequence is CASSFGRVAGGHEQFF. The CDR3 bases are TGTGCCAGCAGTTTCGGCAGAGTAGCGGGAGGCCATGAGCAGTTCTTC.

In this sample, this clonotype turned up a few times. The chain couples TRBV10-3 to TRBJ1-5; the match to TRBD1 covers 11 bases. The germline V gene encodes CDR1 ENHRY and CDR2 SYGVKD. Trimming at V came to 5 bases and at J to 6 bases, leaving 6 bases not matched to a gene. This CDR3 comprises 15 residues. The CDR3 loop reads CAISRTGGAGQPQHF. Written as DNA, the CDR3 is TGTGCCATCAGTAGGACAGGGGGCGCAGGTCAGCCCCAGCATTTT.

The chain is built from TRBV28 and TRBJ2-7, with TRBD2 matching 13 bases. The length of the CDR3 is 15 residues. Germline CDR1 reads MDHEN; CDR2 reads SYDVKM. V was pared by 8 bases and J by 1 base, with 5 bases of the junction left unmatched. The CDR3 DNA is TGTGCCAGCTCGACTAGCGGGAGGCCTTCCTACGAGCAGTACTTC. Protein: CASSTSGRPSYEQYF.

This clonotype has a count of ten or more. The chain has TRBV7-3 and TRBJ2-2; D uncertain. V lost 1 base and J 7 bases, leaving 13 bases between the germline ends. CDR3 length: 15 residues. The germline V gene encodes CDR1 SGHTA and CDR2 FQGTGA. The CDR3 sequence is CASSLMGNLGGELFF. The DNA for the CDR3 is TGTGCCAGCAGCTTAATGGGAAACCTGGGCGGGGAGCTGTTTTTT.

V usage is TRBV6-1 and J usage is TRBJ2-1, with 8 bases identical to TRBD2. The CDR3 totals 14 residues. Germline CDR1 reads MNHNS; CDR2 reads SASEGT. With 1 base clipped from V and 9 bases from J, the junction kept 5 bases outside the gene matches. The CDR3 protein is CASSEGLAGVEQFF. The CDR3 nucleotides are TGTGCCAGCAGTGAAGGGCTAGCGGGTGTTGAGCAGTTCTTC.

The chain joins TRBV7-3 to TRBJ2-3, with 14 nucleotides matching TRBD2. This CDR3 region has 17 residues. The trim removed 5 bases at V and 4 bases at J, leaving 8 bases unmatched. The germline V gene has CDR1 SGHTA and CDR2 FQGTGA. CDR3 sequence reads: CASSVVGTSGSADTQYF. The CDR3 region has the DNA TGTGCCAGCAGCGTAGTTGGGACTAGCGGGAGCGCAGATACGCAGTATTTT.

The chain recombines TRBV7-9 with TRBJ2-1, with TRBD2 matching over 11 bases. The CDR3 contains 15 residues. Germline values: CDR1 SEHNR, CDR2 FQNEAQ (reference sequence). V lost 11 bases to trimming and J lost 7 bases; unmatched junction nucleotides: 13. CDR3 region: CAVQRSLAGGNEQFF. CDR3 bases: TGTGCCGTACAGAGGAGTTTAGCGGGAGGGAATGAGCAGTTCTTC.

The V call is TRBV12-3 or TRBV12-4, the J call TRBJ2-7, with a tentative D call TRBD1 (6 bases). The CDR3 runs 13 residues. The ends were cut back, 8 bases at V and 3 bases at J, with 14 bases in the middle. The DNA of the CDR3 is TGTGCCAGCTCGAAGTTACAGGGCTACGAGCAGTACTTC. Residues: CASSKLQGYEQYF.

The chain recombines TRBV24-1 with TRBJ2-1; TRBD1 might be the D (7 bases). The length of the CDR3 is 16 residues. The V gene's germline CDR1 is KGHDR and CDR2 SFDVKD. Trimming shortened V by 5 bases and J by 2 bases, and 15 bases separated the two germline ends. In nucleotides, the CDR3 is TGTGCCACCAGTGGCGCGGGGACAGCGACCTACAATGAGCAGTTCTTC. This encodes CATSGAGTATYNEQFF.

V and J are TRBV28 and TRBJ2-7, with a tentative D call TRBD2 (5 bases). Germline V gives CDR1 MDHEN, CDR2 SYDVKM. CDR3 size: 15 residues. V was trimmed by 3 bases and J by 3 bases, leaving 15 bases between them. CDR3 amino acids: CASSFWGVRNYEQYF. For the CDR3, the DNA is TGTGCCAGCAGTTTCTGGGGAGTTCGAAACTACGAGCAGTACTTC.

This clonotype was observed at least ten times. The chain couples TRBV20-1 to TRBJ2-1; D possibly corresponds to TRBD2 (6 bases). V lost 1 base to trimming and J lost 6 bases, with 10 bases between them. This CDR3 region has 13 residues. Germline V CDR1 and CDR2: DFQATT, SNEGSKA (reference sequence). For the CDR3, the DNA is TGCAGTGCTAGAGTGGGACTGGTCAATGAGCAGTTCTTC. Protein product: CSARVGLVNEQFF.

The V and J genes are TRBV29-1 and TRBJ2-2; D unclear. Germline V gene lookup returns CDR1 SQVTM and CDR2 ANQGSEA. The CDR3 sequence is 15 residues long. V lost 0 bases and J lost 0, with 8 bases in between. CDR3 nucleotides: TGCAGCGTTGAAGAAGGTTTTGCGAACACCGGGGAGCTGTTTTTT. It specifies CSVEEGFANTGELFF.

This clonotype appeared a few times. V is TRBV20-1 and J is TRBJ2-1, with 7 bases fitting TRBD1. The junction had 9 bases not matched to a gene; V was cut back by 5 bases and J by 5 bases. The germline V gene encodes CDR1 DFQATT and CDR2 SNEGSKA (reference sequence). The CDR3 spans 14 residues. The CDR3: CSAPDRRVHNEQFF. CDR3 DNA: TGCAGTGCTCCGGACAGGAGAGTCCACAATGAGCAGTTCTTC.